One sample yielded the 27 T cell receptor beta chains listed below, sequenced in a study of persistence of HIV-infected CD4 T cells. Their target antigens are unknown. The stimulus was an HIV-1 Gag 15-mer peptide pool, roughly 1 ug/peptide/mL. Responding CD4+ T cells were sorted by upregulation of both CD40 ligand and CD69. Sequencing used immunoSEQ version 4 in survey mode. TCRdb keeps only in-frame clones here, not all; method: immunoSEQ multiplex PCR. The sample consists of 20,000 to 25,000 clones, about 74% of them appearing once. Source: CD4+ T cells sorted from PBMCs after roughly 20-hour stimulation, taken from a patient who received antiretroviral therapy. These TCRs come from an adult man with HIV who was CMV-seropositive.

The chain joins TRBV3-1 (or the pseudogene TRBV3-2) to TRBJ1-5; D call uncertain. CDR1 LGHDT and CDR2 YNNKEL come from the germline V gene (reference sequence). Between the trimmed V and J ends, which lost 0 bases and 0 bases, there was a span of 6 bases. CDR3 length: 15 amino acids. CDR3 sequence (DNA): TGTGCCAGCAGCCAAGACAGTTATAGCAATCAGCCCCAGCATTTT. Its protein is CASSQDSYSNQPQHF.

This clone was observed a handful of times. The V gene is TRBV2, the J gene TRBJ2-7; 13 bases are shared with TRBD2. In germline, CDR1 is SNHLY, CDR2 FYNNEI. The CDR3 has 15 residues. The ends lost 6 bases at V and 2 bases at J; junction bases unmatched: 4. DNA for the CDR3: TGTGCCAGCAGCCCCGGGACTAGCGGGACCTACGAGCAGTACTTC. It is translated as CASSPGTSGTYEQYF.

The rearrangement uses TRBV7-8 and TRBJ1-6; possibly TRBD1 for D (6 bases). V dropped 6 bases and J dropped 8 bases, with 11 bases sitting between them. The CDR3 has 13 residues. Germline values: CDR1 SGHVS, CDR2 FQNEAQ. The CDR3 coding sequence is TGTGCCAGCAGTAGGGGGACGGATTCACCCCTCCACTTT. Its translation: CASSRGTDSPLHF.

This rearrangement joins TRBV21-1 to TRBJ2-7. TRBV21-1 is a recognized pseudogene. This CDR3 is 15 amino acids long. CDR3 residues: CASSKGPASSYEQYF. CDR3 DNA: TGTGCCAGCAGCAAGGGACCGGCGAGCTCCTACGAGCAGTACTTC.

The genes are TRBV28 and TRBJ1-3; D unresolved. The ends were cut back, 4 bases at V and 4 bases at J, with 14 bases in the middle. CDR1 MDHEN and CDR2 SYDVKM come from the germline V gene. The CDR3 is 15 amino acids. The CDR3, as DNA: TGTGCCAGCAGTTACGGGGTTTCGCGCGGAAACACCATATATTTT. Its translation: CASSYGVSRGNTIYF.

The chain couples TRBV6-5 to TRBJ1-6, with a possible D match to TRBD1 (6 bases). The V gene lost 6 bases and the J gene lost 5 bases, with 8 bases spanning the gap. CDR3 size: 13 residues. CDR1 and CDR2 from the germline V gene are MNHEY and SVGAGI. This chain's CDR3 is CASRNRDNSPLHF. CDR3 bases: TGTGCCAGCAGAAACAGGGATAATTCACCCCTCCACTTT.

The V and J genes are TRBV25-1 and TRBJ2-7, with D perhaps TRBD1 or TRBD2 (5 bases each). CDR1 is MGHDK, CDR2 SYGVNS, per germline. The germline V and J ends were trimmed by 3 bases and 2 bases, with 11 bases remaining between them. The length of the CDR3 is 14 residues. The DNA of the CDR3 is TGTGCCAGCAGTGAGTCGGGGCGACCCTACGAGCAGTACTTC. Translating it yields CASSESGRPYEQYF.

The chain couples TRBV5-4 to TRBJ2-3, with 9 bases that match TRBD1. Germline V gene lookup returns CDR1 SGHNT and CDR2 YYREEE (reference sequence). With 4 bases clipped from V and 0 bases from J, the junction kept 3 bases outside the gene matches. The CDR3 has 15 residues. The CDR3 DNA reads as TGTGCCAGCAGCGAGGGACAGGGCAGCACAGATACGCAGTATTTT. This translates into CASSEGQGSTDTQYF.

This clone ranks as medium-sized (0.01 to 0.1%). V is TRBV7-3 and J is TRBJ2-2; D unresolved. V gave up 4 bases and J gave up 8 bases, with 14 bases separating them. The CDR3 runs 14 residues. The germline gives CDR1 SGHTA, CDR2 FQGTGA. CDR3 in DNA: TGTGCCAGCAGCTCTCGCCACCTGAATGGGGAGCTGTTTTTT. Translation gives CASSSRHLNGELFF.

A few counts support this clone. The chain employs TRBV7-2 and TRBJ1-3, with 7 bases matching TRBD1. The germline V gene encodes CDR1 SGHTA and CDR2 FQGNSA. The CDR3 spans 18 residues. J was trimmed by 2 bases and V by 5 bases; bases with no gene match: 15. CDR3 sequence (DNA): TGTGCCAGCAGCCCAATAAAAAGACAGGGAGGGACTGGAAACACCATATATTTT. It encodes CASSPIKRQGGTGNTIYF.

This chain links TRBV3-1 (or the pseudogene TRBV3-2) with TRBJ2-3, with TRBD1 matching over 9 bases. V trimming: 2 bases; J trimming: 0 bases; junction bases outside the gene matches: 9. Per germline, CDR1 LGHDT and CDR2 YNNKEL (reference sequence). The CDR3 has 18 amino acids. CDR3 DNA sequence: TGTGCCAGCAGCCAACCGTACAGGGGGCTTGAGAGCACAGATACGCAGTATTTT. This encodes CASSQPYRGLESTDTQYF.

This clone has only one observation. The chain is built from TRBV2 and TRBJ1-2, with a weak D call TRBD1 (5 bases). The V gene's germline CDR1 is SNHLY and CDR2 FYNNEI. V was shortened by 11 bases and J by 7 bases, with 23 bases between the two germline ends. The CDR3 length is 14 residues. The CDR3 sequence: CADEQRGGDGGYTF. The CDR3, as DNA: TGTGCCGATGAACAGAGGGGAGGGGATGGTGGCTACACCTTC.

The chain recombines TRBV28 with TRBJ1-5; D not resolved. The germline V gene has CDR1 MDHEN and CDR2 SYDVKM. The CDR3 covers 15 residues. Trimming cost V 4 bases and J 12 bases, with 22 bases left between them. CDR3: CASSYVLLPFLVQHF. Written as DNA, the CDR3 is TGTGCCAGCAGTTATGTCTTGCTTCCCTTTTTAGTCCAGCATTTT.

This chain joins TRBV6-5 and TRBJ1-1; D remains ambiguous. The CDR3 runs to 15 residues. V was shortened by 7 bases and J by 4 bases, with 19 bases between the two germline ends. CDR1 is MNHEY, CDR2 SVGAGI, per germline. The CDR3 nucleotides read TGTGCCAGCATTCAACAGACCCCTAGCACCACTGAAGCTTTCTTT. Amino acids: CASIQQTPSTTEAFF.

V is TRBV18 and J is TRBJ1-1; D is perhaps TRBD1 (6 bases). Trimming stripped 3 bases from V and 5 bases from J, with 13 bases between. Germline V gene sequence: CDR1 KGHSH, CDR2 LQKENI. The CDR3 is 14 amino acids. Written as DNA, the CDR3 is TGTGCCAGCTCACCGCAGGGGAGTATAACTGAAGCTTTCTTT. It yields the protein CASSPQGSITEAFF.

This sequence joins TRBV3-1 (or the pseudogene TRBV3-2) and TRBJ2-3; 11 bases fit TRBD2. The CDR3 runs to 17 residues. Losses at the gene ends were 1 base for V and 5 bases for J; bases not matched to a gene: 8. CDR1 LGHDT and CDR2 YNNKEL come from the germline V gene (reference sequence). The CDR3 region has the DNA TGTGCCAGCAGCCAAGGACCTAGCGGGGGGTCTAAAGATACGCAGTATTTT. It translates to CASSQGPSGGSKDTQYF.

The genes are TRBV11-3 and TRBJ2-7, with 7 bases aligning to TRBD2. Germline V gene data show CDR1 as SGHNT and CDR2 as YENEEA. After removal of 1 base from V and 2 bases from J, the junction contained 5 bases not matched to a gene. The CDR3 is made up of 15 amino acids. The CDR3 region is CASSLGGGGPYEQYF. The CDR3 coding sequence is TGTGCCAGCAGCTTAGGGGGCGGGGGTCCCTACGAGCAGTACTTC.

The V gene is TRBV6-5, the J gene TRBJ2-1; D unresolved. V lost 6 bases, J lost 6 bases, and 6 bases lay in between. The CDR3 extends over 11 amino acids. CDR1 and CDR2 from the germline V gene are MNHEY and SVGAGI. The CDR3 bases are TGTGCCAGCAGGAGATCCAATGAGCAGTTCTTC. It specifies CASRRSNEQFF.

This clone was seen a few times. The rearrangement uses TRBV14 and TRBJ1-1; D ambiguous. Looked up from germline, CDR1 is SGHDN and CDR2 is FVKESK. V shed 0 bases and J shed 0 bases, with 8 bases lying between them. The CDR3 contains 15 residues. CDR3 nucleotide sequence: TGTGCCAGCAGCCAAGATTACAGCATGAACACTGAAGCTTTCTTT. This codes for CASSQDYSMNTEAFF.

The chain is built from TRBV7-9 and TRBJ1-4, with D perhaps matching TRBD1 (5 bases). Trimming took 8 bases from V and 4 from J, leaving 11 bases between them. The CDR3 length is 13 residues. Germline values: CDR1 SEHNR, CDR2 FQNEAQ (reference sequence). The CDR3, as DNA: TGTGCCAGCCTACGGGGCGATAATGAAAAACTGTTTTTT. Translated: CASLRGDNEKLFF.

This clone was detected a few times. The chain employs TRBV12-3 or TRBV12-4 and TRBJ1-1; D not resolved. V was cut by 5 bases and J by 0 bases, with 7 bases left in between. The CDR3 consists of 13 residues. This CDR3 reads CASSDTMNTEAFF. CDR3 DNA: TGTGCCAGCAGTGACACGATGAACACTGAAGCTTTCTTT.

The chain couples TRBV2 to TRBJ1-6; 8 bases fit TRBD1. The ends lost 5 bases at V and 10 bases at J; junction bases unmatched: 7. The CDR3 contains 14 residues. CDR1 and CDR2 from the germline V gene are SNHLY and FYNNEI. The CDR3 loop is CASSPGTGGSPLHF. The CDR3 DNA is TGTGCCAGCAGTCCCGGGACAGGAGGATCACCCCTCCACTTT.

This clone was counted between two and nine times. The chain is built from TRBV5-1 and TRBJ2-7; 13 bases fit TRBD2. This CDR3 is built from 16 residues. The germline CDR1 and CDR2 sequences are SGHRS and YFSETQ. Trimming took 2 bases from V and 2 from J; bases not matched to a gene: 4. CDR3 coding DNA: TGCGCCAGCAGCTTAGGACTAGCGGGGGTAACCTACGAGCAGTACTTC. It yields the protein CASSLGLAGVTYEQYF.

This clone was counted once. CDR3 nucleotide sequence: TGCGCCAGCAGCCGCAATCCCTTAACAGGGGACTCCTACGAGCAGTACTTC. Translating gives CASSRNPLTGDSYEQYF. The chain carries TRBV5-1 and TRBJ2-7; 7 bases map to TRBD1. V shed 4 bases, J shed 0 bases, and the junction held 13 bases outside the gene matches. Germline CDR1 is SGHRS and CDR2 is YFSETQ. This CDR3 spans 17 amino acids. The variable domain in full, with the rest retrieved from reference TRBV5-1 and TRBJ2-7, is KAGVTQTPRYLIKTRGQQVTLSCSPISGHRSVSWYQQTPGQGLQFLFEYFSETQRNKGNFPGRFSGRQFSNSRSEMNVSTLELGDSALYLCASSRNPLTGDSYEQYFGPGTRLTVT.

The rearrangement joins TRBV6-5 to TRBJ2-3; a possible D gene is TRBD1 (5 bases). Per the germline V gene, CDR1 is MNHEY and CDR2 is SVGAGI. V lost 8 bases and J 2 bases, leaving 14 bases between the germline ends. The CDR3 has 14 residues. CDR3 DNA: TGTGCCAGCGGTAGGGGCACTTACACAGATACGCAGTATTTT. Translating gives CASGRGTYTDTQYF.

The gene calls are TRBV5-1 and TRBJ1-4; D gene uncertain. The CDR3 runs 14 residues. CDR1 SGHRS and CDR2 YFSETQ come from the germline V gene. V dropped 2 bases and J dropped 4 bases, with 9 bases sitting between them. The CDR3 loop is CASSLTAYNEKLFF. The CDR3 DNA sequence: TGCGCCAGCAGCTTAACGGCTTATAATGAAAAACTGTTTTTT.

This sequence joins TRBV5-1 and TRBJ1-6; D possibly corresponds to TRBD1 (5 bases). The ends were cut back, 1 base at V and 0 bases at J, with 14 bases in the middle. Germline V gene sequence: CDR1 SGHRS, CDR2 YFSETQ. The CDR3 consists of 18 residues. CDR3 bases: TGCGCCAGCAGCTTGTTACCAGGGTCGAGCTCCTATAATTCACCCCTCCACTTT. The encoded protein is CASSLLPGSSSYNSPLHF.